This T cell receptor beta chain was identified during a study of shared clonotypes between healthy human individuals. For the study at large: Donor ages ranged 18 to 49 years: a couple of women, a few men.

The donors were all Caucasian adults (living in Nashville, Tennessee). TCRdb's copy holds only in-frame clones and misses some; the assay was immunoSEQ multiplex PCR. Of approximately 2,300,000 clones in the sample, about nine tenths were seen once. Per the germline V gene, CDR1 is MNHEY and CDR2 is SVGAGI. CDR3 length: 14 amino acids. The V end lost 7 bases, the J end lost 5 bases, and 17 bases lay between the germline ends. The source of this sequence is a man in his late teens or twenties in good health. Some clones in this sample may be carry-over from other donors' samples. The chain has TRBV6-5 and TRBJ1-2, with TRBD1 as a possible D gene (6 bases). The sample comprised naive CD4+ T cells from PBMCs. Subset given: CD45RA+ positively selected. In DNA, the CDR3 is TGTGCCAGCACCCTTGGGGGCAGGGGATATGGCTACACCTTC. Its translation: CASTLGGRGYGYTF.